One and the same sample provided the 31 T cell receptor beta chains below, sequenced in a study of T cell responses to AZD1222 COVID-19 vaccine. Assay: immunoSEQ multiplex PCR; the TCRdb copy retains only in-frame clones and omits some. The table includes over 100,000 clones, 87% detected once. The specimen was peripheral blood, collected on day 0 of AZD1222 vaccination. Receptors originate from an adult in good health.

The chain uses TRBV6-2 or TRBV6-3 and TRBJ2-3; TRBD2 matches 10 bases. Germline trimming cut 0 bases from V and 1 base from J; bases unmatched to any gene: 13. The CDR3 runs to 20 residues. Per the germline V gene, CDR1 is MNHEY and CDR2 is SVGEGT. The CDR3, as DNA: TGTGCCAGCAGTTACTCGACTCTAGCGGGAGAAGCCTCCGGCACAGATACGCAGTATTTT. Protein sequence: CASSYSTLAGEASGTDTQYF.

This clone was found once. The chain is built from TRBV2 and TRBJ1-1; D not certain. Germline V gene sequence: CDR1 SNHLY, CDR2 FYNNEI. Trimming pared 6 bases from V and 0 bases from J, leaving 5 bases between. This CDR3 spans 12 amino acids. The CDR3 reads CASRRLNTEAFF. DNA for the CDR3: TGTGCCAGCAGAAGACTGAACACTGAAGCTTTCTTT.

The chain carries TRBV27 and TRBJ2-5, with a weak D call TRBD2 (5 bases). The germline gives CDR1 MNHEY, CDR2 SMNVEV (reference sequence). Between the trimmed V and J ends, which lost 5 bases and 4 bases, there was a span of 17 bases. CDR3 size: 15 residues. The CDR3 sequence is CASSRNPAGGETQYF. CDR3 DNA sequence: TGTGCCAGCAGTCGTAACCCGGCTGGAGGAGAGACCCAGTACTTC.

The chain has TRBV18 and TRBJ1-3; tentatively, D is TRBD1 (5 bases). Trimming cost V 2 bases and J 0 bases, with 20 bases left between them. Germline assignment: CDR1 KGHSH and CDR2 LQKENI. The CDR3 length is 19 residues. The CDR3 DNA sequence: TGTGCCAGCTCACCAATCACAGGTCGTAAATTAAGCTCTGGAAACACCATATATTTT. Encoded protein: CASSPITGRKLSSGNTIYF.

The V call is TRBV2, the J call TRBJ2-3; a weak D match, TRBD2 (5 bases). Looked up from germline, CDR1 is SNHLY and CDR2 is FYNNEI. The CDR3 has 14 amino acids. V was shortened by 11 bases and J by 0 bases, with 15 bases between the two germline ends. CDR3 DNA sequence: TGTGCCCTTAGAATAGGGAGCAGCACAGATACGCAGTATTTT. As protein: CALRIGSSTDTQYF.

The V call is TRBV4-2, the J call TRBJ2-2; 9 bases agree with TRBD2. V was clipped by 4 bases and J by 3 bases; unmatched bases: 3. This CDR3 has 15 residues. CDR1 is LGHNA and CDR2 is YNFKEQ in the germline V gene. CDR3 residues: CASSRAGGDTGELFF. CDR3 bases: TGTGCCAGCAGCCGAGCGGGAGGTGACACCGGGGAGCTGTTTTTT.

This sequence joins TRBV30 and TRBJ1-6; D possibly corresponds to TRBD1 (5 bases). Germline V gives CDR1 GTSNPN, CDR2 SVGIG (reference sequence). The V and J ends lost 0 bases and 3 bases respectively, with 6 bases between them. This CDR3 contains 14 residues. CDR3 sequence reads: CAWSVTVYNSPLHF. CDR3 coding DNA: TGTGCCTGGAGTGTGACAGTCTATAATTCACCCCTCCACTTT.

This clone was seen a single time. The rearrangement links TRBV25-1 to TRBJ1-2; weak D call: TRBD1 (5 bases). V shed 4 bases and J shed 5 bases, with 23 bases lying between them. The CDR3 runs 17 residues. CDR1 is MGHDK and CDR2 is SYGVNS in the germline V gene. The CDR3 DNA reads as TGTGCCAGCAGTGGGGGCCGTGCCGAGTGGAAGGGGTATGGCTACACCTTC. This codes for CASSGGRAEWKGYGYTF.

In DNA, the CDR3 is TGTGCCAGCACCAACGACAGGGGAGGCACAGATACGCAGTATTTT. Translating it yields CASTNDRGGTDTQYF. The chain couples TRBV3-1 (or the pseudogene TRBV3-2) to TRBJ2-3; the match to TRBD1 covers 8 bases. The CDR3 loop spans 15 amino acids. Germline CDR1 reads LGHDT; CDR2 reads YNNKEL (reference sequence). J was trimmed by 1 base and V by 7 bases; bases with no gene match: 7.

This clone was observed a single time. The CDR3 bases are TGTGCCAGCAGTGGACGACTTCCCAACTATGGCTACACCTTC. Translating gives CASSGRLPNYGYTF. J is TRBJ1-2 and V is TRBV2; D is unresolved. The germline V and J ends were trimmed by 4 bases and 2 bases, with 11 bases remaining between them. Germline V gene sequence: CDR1 SNHLY, CDR2 FYNNEI. The CDR3 has 14 amino acids.

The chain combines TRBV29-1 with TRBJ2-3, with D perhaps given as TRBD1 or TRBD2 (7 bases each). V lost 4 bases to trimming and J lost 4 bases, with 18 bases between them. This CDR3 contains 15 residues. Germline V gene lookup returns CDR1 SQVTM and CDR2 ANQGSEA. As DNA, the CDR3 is TGCAGCGTTGGAAGACAGGGTGGGAGGGCAGATACGCAGTATTTT. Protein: CSVGRQGGRADTQYF.

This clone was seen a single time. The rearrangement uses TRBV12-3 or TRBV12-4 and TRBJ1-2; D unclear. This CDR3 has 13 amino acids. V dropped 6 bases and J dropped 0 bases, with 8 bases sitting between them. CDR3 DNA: TGTGCCAGCAGCGCACTGACTAACTATGGCTACACCTTC. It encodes CASSALTNYGYTF.

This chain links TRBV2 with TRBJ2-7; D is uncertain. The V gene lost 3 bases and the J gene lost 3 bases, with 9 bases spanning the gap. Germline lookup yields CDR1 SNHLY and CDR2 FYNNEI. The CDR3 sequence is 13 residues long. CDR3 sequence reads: CASSEGMVYEQYF. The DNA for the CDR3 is TGTGCCAGCAGTGAGGGGATGGTCTACGAGCAGTACTTC.

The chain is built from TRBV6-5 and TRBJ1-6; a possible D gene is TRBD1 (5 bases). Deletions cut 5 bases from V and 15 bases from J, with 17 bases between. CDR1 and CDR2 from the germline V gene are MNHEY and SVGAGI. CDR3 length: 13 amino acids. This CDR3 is CASSRSSFGGLHF. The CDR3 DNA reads TGTGCCAGCAGTCGCAGTTCGTTTGGGGGCCTCCACTTT.

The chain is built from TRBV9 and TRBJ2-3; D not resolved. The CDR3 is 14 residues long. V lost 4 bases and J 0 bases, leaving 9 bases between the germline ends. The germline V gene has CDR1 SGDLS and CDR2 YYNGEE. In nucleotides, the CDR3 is TGTGCCAGCAGCTCAGCCCTAAGCACAGATACGCAGTATTTT. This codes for CASSSALSTDTQYF.

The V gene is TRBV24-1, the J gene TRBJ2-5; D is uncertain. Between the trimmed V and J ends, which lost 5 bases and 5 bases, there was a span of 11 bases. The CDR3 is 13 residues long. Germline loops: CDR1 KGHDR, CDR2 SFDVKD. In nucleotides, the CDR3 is TGTGCCACCAGTGCAGGCAAACCTGAGACCCAGTACTTC. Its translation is CATSAGKPETQYF.

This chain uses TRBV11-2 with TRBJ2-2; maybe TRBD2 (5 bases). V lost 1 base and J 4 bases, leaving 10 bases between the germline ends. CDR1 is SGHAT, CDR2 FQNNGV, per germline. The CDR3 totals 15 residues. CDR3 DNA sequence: TGTGCCAGCAGCTTAGTACTAGACTCCACCGGGGAGCTGTTTTTT. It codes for CASSLVLDSTGELFF.

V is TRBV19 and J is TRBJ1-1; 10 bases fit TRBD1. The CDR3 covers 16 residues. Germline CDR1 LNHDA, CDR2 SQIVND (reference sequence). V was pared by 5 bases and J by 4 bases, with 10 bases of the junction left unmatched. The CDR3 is CASSASGTGVVTEAFF. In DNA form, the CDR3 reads TGTGCCAGTAGTGCCTCCGGGACAGGGGTTGTCACTGAAGCTTTCTTT.

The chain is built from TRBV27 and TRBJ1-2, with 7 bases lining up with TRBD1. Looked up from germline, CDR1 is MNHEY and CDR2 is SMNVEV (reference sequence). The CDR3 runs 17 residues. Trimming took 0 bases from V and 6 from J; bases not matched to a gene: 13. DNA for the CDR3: TGTGCCAGCAGTTTATCGGGAGGGATTAGACAGGGCGATGGCTACACCTTC. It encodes CASSLSGGIRQGDGYTF.

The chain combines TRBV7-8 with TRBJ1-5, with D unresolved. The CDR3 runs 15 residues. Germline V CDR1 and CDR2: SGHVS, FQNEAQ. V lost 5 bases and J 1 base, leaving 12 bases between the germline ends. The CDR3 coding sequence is TGTGCCAGCAGCCTCGGAGGACTGAGCAATCAGCCCCAGCATTTT. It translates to CASSLGGLSNQPQHF. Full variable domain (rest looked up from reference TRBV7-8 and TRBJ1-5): GAGVSQSPRYKVAKRGQDVALRCDPISGHVSLFWYQQALGQGPEFLTYFQNEAQLDKSGLPSDRFFAERPEGSVSTLKIQRTQQEDSAVYLCASSLGGLSNQPQHFGDGTRLSIL.

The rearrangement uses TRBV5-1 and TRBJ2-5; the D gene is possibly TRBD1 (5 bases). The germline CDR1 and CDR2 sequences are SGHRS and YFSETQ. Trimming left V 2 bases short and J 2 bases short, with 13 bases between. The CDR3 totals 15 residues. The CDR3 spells CASSLSGARQETQYF. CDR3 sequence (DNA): TGCGCCAGCAGCTTAAGTGGGGCTCGGCAAGAGACCCAGTACTTC. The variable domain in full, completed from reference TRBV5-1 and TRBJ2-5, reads KAGVTQTPRYLIKTRGQQVTLSCSPISGHRSVSWYQQTPGQGLQFLFEYFSETQRNKGNFPGRFSGRQFSNSRSEMNVSTLELGDSALYLCASSLSGARQETQYFGPGTRLLVL.

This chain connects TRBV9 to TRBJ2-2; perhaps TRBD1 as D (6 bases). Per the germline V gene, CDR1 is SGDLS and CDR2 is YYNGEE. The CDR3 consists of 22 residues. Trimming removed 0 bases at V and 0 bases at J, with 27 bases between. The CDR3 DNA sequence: TGTGCCAGCAGCGTAGCTGAGGGGTGGACAGTCTTCCCCGGTGCGAACACCGGGGAGCTGTTTTTT. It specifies CASSVAEGWTVFPGANTGELFF.

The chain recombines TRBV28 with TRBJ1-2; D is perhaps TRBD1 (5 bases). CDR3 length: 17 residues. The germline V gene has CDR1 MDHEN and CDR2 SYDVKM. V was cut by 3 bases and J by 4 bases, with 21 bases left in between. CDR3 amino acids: CASSLTAGRVNSYGYTF. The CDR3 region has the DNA TGTGCCAGCAGTTTGACCGCGGGGCGGGTTAACTCCTATGGCTACACCTTC.

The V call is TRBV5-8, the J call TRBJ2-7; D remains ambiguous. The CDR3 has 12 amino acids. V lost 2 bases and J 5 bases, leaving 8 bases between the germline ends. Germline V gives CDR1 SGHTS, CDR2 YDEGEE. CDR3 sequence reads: CASSFITDEQYF. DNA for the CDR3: TGTGCCAGCAGCTTTATCACGGACGAGCAGTACTTC.

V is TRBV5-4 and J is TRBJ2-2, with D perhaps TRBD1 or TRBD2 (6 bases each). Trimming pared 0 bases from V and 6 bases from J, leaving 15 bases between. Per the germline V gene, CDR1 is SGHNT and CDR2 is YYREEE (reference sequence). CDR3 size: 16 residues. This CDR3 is CASSLGLGGRAGELFF. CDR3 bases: TGTGCCAGCAGCTTGGGTTTGGGGGGCCGGGCCGGGGAGCTGTTTTTT. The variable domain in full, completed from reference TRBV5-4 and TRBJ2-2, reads ETGVTQSPTHLIKTRGQQVTLRCSSQSGHNTVSWYQQALGQGPQFIFQYYREEENGRGNFPPRFSGLQFPNYSSELNVNALELDDSALYLCASSLGLGGRAGELFFGEGSRLTVL.

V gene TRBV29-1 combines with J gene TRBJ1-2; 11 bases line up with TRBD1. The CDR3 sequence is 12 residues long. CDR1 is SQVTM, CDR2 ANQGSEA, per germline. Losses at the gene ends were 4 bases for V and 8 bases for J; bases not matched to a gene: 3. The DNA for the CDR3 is TGCAGCGTTGGGACAGGGGGCGACGGCTACACCTTC. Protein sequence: CSVGTGGDGYTF.

CDR3 loop: CATSGRDRGLEELFF. CDR3 DNA: TGTGCCACCAGCGGACGGGACAGGGGGCTCGAGGAGCTGTTTTTT. The rearrangement uses TRBV15 and TRBJ2-2; 12 bases agree with TRBD1. CDR1 and CDR2 (germline): LNHNV, YYDKDF (reference sequence). CDR3 length: 15 amino acids. V shed 5 bases, J shed 10 bases, and the junction held 8 bases outside the gene matches.

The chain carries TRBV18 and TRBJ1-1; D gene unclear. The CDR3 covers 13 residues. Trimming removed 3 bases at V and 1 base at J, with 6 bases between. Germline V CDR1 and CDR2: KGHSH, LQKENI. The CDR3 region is CASSPGGNTEAFF. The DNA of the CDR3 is TGTGCCAGCTCACCGGGTGGGAACACTGAAGCTTTCTTT.

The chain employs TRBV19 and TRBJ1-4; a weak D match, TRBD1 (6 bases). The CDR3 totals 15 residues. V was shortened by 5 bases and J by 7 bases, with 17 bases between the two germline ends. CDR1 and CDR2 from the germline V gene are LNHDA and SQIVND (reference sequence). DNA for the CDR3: TGTGCCAGTAGTTCCGCAGGGGTGTATGGTGAAAAACTGTTTTTT. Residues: CASSSAGVYGEKLFF.

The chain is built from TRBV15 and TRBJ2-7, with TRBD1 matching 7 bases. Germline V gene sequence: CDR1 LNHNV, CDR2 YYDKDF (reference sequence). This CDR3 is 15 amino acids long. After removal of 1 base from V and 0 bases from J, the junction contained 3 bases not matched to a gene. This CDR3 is CATSRGQGFSYEQYF. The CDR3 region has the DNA TGTGCCACCAGCAGAGGACAGGGATTCTCCTACGAGCAGTACTTC. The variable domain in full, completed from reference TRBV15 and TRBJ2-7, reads DAMVIQNPRYQVTQFGKPVTLSCSQTLNHNVMYWYQQKSSQAPKLLFHYYDKDFNNEADTPDNFQSRRPNTSFCFLDIRSPGLGDTAMYLCATSRGQGFSYEQYFGPGTRLTVT.

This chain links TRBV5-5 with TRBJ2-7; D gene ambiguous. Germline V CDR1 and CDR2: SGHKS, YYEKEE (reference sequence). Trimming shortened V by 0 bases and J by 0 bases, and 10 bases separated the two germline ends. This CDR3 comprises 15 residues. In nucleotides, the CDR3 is TGTGCCAGCAGCTTGGTCCCTAGTAGCTCCTACGAGCAGTACTTC. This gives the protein CASSLVPSSSYEQYF.